In this sample, the clone carrying this TCR beta chain turned up a few times. Its antigen is as yet unknown. This entry belongs to a study of beta chain features in type 1 diabetes. Overall study findings and caveats: Type 1 diabetes patients showed fewer insertions and more deletions at VDJ junctions. Shorter TCRB CDR3s, moderately but significantly so, marked every one of the four CD4+ subsets in Type 1 diabetes patients. Researchers caution that PCR might favor shorter templates, equally among patients and controls.

Germline V gives CDR1 SGHRS, CDR2 YFSETQ. CDR3 length equals 17 residues. Trimming left V 0 bases short and J 5 bases short, with 20 bases between. Since all of the isolated RNA was reverse transcribed, expressed TCRB transcripts were what got sequenced. The assay was immunoSEQ multiplex PCR, and TCRdb's table has in-frame clones only and misses some. This table has almost 350,000 clones, 9.3% appearing once. Isolation of CD4+ naive, central memory, regulatory and stem cell-like memory cells was achieved by sorting via CD45RO/CCR7/CD25/CD127/CD95/CD27. The purity of all sorted populations exceeded 98%.

The chain couples TRBV5-1 to TRBJ2-5; D perhaps matches TRBD1 (6 bases). This TCR derives from a man younger than 45 with type 1 diabetes. The sample consisted of central memory CD4+ T cells from blood. The CDR3 protein is CASSLGFGQLLGETQYF. The CDR3 DNA is TGCGCCAGCAGCTTGGGGTTTGGACAGCTCTTGGGGGAGACCCAGTACTTC. The complete variable domain, with remaining parts taken from reference TRBV5-1 and TRBJ2-5, reads KAGVTQTPRYLIKTRGQQVTLSCSPISGHRSVSWYQQTPGQGLQFLFEYFSETQRNKGNFPGRFSGRQFSNSRSEMNVSTLELGDSALYLCASSLGFGQLLGETQYFGPGTRLLVL.